This TCR beta chain was captured by sequencing in a study of read filtering for tumor transcriptome and immune sequencing. Study-level background: TCR-mapped reads were about 4 to 11 million with IR-seq versus roughly 80 to 1273 with RNA-seq. Overall study findings and caveats: This fraction held mixed bone marrow immune cells after CD138-negative sorting.

This clonotype showed up many times. The antigen remains unidentified. Every patient had bone marrow sampled while the disease was active. This library used about 360 ng RNA and molecular barcoded adaptors spanning alpha/delta and beta/gamma chains. TCRdb re-called the reads through MiXCR, storing one row per CDR3 protein. Here the sample spans some 120,000 distinct CDR3 sequences, 13% being singletons. The CDR3 length is 15 residues. From germline, CDR1 is GTSNPN and CDR2 SVGIG (reference sequence). V lost 3 bases to trimming and J lost 3 bases; unmatched junction nucleotides: 8. The origin of this receptor is a donor at least 40 years old with multiple myeloma. Material for sequencing was a population of CD138-negative cells sorted from bone marrow. This chain links TRBV30 with TRBJ2-1; TRBD2 agrees at 7 bases. The CDR3 loop is CAWRQASGLYNEQFF. DNA of the CDR3: TGTGCCTGGAGGCAGGCTAGCGGACTCTACAATGAGCAGTTCTTC.